The next 29 T cell receptor beta chains were all read from a single sample in a study of T cell repertoires in cytomegalovirus infection. TCRdb processed the reads anew with MiXCR; each CDR3 protein has one entry. The repertoire holds roughly 230,000 distinct CDR3 sequences, with 10% to 15% as singletons. What was sequenced was PBMCs. These receptors were taken from a human donor in good health (CMV status not recorded). Some clones in this sample may be carry-over from other donors' samples.

The table lists this clonotype with many counts. One end of the junction fails to match germline, which may point to a read error. The V and J genes are TRBV19 and TRBJ1-2; 7 positions agree with TRBD1. The CDR3 loop spans 13 amino acids. Germline values: CDR1 LNHDA, CDR2 SQIVND (reference sequence). In DNA, the CDR3 is TGTGCCAGCAGTACCACAGGGGACTATGGCTACACCTTC. This encodes CASSTTGDYGYTF.

This clonotype was recorded only once. The rearrangement joins TRBV19 to TRBJ2-1; D is ambiguous. The germline CDR1 and CDR2 sequences are LNHDA and SQIVND (reference sequence). Trimming removed 7 bases from V and 4 bases from J, with 20 bases in between. CDR3 length: 16 residues. This CDR3 is CASTPSGSAFYNEQFF. The CDR3 nucleotides read TGTGCCAGTACCCCTTCGGGCTCCGCCTTTTACAATGAGCAGTTCTTC.

The chain has TRBV3-1 and TRBJ1-1; D perhaps matches TRBD1 (6 bases). The CDR3 consists of 14 residues. V was shortened by 4 bases and J by 3 bases, with 12 bases between the two germline ends. CDR1 and CDR2 from the germline V gene are LGHDT and YNNKEL (reference sequence). The CDR3 nucleotides are TGTGCCAGCAGCCGCCCTTACAGGGACACTGAAGCTTTCTTT. Encoded protein: CASSRPYRDTEAFF.

In the case of this clonotype: A much larger clone differs by one base, so this may be a read error. The chain has TRBV7-2 and TRBJ2-2; TRBD1 is a possible D gene (6 bases). The CDR3 is made up of 18 amino acids. Germline-derived CDR1 and CDR2 are SGHTA and FQGNSA. The DNA of the CDR3 is TGTGCCAGCACCTTAGTGGGGGCAGGACCTCGAGGGGCCGGGGAGCTGTTTTTT. It specifies CASTLVGAGPRGAGELFF. The complete variable domain, with remaining parts taken from reference TRBV7-2 and TRBJ2-2, reads GAGVSQSPSNKVTEKGKDVELRCDPISGHTALYWYRQSLGQGLEFLIYFQGNSAPDKSGLPSDRFSAERTGGSVSTLTIQRTQQEDSAVYLCASTLVGAGPRGAGELFFGEGSRLTVL.

This clonotype occurred many times. V usage is TRBV27 and J usage is TRBJ1-2; TRBD1 aligns across 7 bases. The CDR3 loop spans 13 amino acids. CDR1 is MNHEY, CDR2 SMNVEV, per germline (reference sequence). With V trimmed by 6 bases and J by 2 bases, 3 bases remained unmatched. The CDR3 loop reads CASRPTGNYGYTF. The CDR3 DNA reads as TGTGCCAGCAGACCGACAGGGAACTATGGCTACACCTTC.

This chain uses TRBV6-2 or TRBV6-3 with TRBJ2-2; D call uncertain. From germline, CDR1 is MNHEY and CDR2 SVGEGT. V was cut by 4 bases and J by 5 bases, with 11 bases left in between. CDR3 length equals 14 residues. The CDR3 DNA is TGTGCCAGCAGTTCGCTTCTAACGACCGGGGAGCTGTTTTTT. As protein: CASSSLLTTGELFF.

This clonotype was recorded many times. This chain links TRBV5-1 with TRBJ2-1; 12 positions agree with TRBD2. Germline lookup yields CDR1 SGHRS and CDR2 YFSETQ. With 4 bases clipped from V and 7 bases from J, the junction kept 6 bases outside the gene matches. The CDR3 is 15 residues long. The CDR3 DNA is TGCGCCAGCAGCAACACCGGGACTAGCGGGAATGAGCAGTTCTTC. Translation gives CASSNTGTSGNEQFF.

This clonotype showed up many times. The rearrangement links TRBV5-6 to TRBJ1-5; the match to TRBD1 covers 9 bases. The CDR3 contains 15 residues. V shed 2 bases and J 9 bases; nucleotides not matched to a gene: 9. CDR1 is SGHDT and CDR2 is YYEEEE in the germline V gene. The CDR3 DNA reads TGTGCCAGCAGCTTCGGGACAGGGAAGGATCGGCCCCAGCATTTT. Its protein product is CASSFGTGKDRPQHF.

The chain carries TRBV5-1 and TRBJ2-7; D may be TRBD2 (6 bases). Per germline, CDR1 SGHRS and CDR2 YFSETQ. V lost 0 bases to trimming and J lost 6 bases, with 13 bases between them. This CDR3 spans 14 amino acids. CDR3 region: CASSLGGGVGEQYF. In DNA form, the CDR3 reads TGCGCCAGCAGCTTGGGGGGAGGAGTGGGCGAGCAGTACTTC.

V gene TRBV28 combines with J gene TRBJ2-7, with 11 bases that match TRBD2. Trimming removed 4 bases from V and 0 bases from J; junction bases left unmatched: 8. CDR3 length equals 17 residues. Germline lookup yields CDR1 MDHEN and CDR2 SYDVKM. CDR3 region: CASSSYRLAGPSYEQYF. CDR3 DNA sequence: TGTGCCAGCAGTTCCTATAGACTAGCGGGACCCTCCTACGAGCAGTACTTC.

The V and J genes are TRBV27 and TRBJ2-1; 9 bases agree with TRBD2. Germline CDR1 and CDR2: MNHEY and SMNVEV (reference sequence). CDR3 length equals 15 residues. V dropped 3 bases and J dropped 3; count of bases not matched to a gene: 3. The CDR3 region is CASSFLAGSYNEQFF. CDR3 DNA: TGTGCCAGCAGTTTTCTAGCGGGGAGCTACAATGAGCAGTTCTTC.

This clonotype was seen repeatedly, ten times or more. This chain joins TRBV2 and TRBJ2-1; no clear D. CDR3 size: 10 residues. From germline, CDR1 is SNHLY and CDR2 FYNNEI. The germline V and J ends were trimmed by 10 bases and 9 bases, with 10 bases remaining between them. CDR3 bases: TGTGCCACCGGAGAGACTGAGCAGTTCTTC. The encoded protein is CATGETEQFF.

This clonotype was observed at least ten times. The chain couples TRBV7-2 to TRBJ2-5; D gene unclear. Germline V CDR1 and CDR2: SGHTA, FQGNSA. The CDR3 length is 13 residues. Between the trimmed V and J ends, which lost 5 bases and 2 bases, there was a span of 9 bases. CDR3 residues: CASSPSRQETQYF. The CDR3 nucleotides read TGTGCCAGCAGCCCGAGTAGACAAGAGACCCAGTACTTC.

This clonotype came up many times. The genes are TRBV5-6 and TRBJ2-2; D call uncertain. The CDR3 contains 13 residues. The germline V gene encodes CDR1 SGHDT and CDR2 YYEEEE. The V end was cut by 4 bases, the J end by 7 bases, with 11 bases between. CDR3 residues: CASSTQWSGELFF. As DNA, the CDR3 is TGTGCCAGCAGCACTCAGTGGAGCGGGGAGCTGTTTTTT.

The chain carries TRBV29-1 and TRBJ2-5; 8 nucleotides match TRBD1. The ends lost 0 bases at V and 6 bases at J; junction bases unmatched: 18. The germline CDR1 and CDR2 sequences are SQVTM and ANQGSEA. The CDR3 consists of 18 residues. The CDR3 sequence is CSVEDRFTGGTGLKTQYF. CDR3 nucleotide sequence: TGCAGCGTTGAAGATCGTTTTACCGGTGGGACAGGATTGAAGACCCAGTACTTC.

In this sample, this clonotype turned up many times. The V and J genes are TRBV28 and TRBJ2-3; 7 nucleotides align to TRBD2. CDR3 length: 15 residues. V lost 3 bases to trimming and J lost 3 bases; unmatched junction nucleotides: 6. Germline lookup yields CDR1 MDHEN and CDR2 SYDVKM. CDR3 sequence: CASSFGASGTDTQYF. The DNA for the CDR3 is TGTGCCAGCAGTTTTGGGGCTAGCGGTACAGATACGCAGTATTTT.

This clonotype has more than one count but fewer than ten. The V gene is TRBV10-3, the J gene TRBJ1-1; 7 nucleotides line up with TRBD1. Germline assignment: CDR1 ENHRY and CDR2 SYGVKD. The V and J ends lost 8 bases and 3 bases, in that order; junction bases with no gene match: 12. The CDR3 spans 15 residues. In DNA, the CDR3 is TGTGCCATCTCCTACCAGGGGCAGGGGGACACTGAAGCTTTCTTT. Its translation is CAISYQGQGDTEAFF.

This clonotype was seen ten or more times. The chain has TRBV7-3 and TRBJ2-2, with 10 bases that match TRBD2. V shed 5 bases and J 3 bases; nucleotides not matched to a gene: 3. The germline V gene has CDR1 SGHTA and CDR2 FQGTGA. The CDR3 consists of 15 residues. CDR3 DNA sequence: TGTGCCAGCAGCCCTCTAGCGGGGGACACCGGGGAGCTGTTTTTT. Its protein product is CASSPLAGDTGELFF.

This clonotype was observed a few times. The J gene is TRBJ2-1, the V gene TRBV19, with 13 bases that match TRBD2. The CDR3 consists of 16 residues. Germline CDR1 and CDR2: LNHDA and SQIVND (reference sequence). V dropped 5 bases and J dropped 8; count of bases not matched to a gene: 9. The CDR3 bases are TGTGCCAGTAGTCCGCGGACTAGCGGGAGTAAGTATGAGCAGTTCTTC. Translation: CASSPRTSGSKYEQFF.

The J gene is TRBJ2-7, the V gene TRBV14, with TRBD1 identical over 7 bases. The V gene end was trimmed by 1 base and the J gene end by 3 bases; junction bases not matched to a gene: 9. Germline values: CDR1 SGHDN, CDR2 FVKESK. The length of the CDR3 is 16 residues. DNA for the CDR3: TGTGCCAGCAGCCAAGTCCAAGACAGGGATCACTACGAGCAGTACTTC. It translates to CASSQVQDRDHYEQYF.

This clonotype was detected a few times. This chain joins TRBV18 and TRBJ1-1, with TRBD1 identical over 8 bases. V was clipped by 6 bases and J by 5 bases; unmatched bases: 8. The CDR3 loop spans 14 amino acids. Germline CDR1 reads KGHSH; CDR2 reads LQKENI. The CDR3 DNA sequence: TGTGCCAGCTCGACAGGGGTAGCGGGGACTGAAGCTTTCTTT. Translation: CASSTGVAGTEAFF.

In this sample, this clonotype turned up a few times. The chain combines TRBV10-3 with TRBJ2-5, with D possibly TRBD1 on 5 matching bases. V dropped 5 bases and J dropped 0 bases, with 16 bases sitting between them. The CDR3 length is 16 residues. CDR1 ENHRY and CDR2 SYGVKD come from the germline V gene. DNA for the CDR3: TGTGCCATCAGTTCCACCGATGCCAGGGACCAAGAGACCCAGTACTTC. Translating gives CAISSTDARDQETQYF.

This clonotype was found many times. This rearrangement joins TRBV7-9 to TRBJ1-1, with 10 bases aligning to TRBD1. V lost 1 base and J lost 7; bases outside the gene matches: 6. There are 15 residues in the CDR3. Germline V CDR1 and CDR2: SEHNR, FQNEAQ (reference sequence). CDR3 nucleotide sequence: TGTGCCAGCAGCTTAGTGGGGGACAGGGGAGATGAAGCTTTCTTT. This encodes CASSLVGDRGDEAFF.

In this sample, this clonotype turned up a few times. This chain uses TRBV28 with TRBJ1-5, with D unresolved. CDR1 is MDHEN and CDR2 is SYDVKM in the germline V gene. Trimming shortened V by 2 bases and J by 1 base, and 12 bases separated the two germline ends. This CDR3 comprises 16 residues. DNA of the CDR3: TGTGCCAGCAGTTTAGGAGGGCTCTACAGCAATCAGCCCCAGCATTTT. It is translated as CASSLGGLYSNQPQHF.

This clonotype was detected once. The rearrangement links TRBV5-5 to TRBJ2-3; 10 bases line up with TRBD2. CDR1 SGHKS and CDR2 YYEKEE come from the germline V gene (reference sequence). This CDR3 has 16 residues. The junction had 5 bases not matched to a gene; V was cut back by 3 bases and J by 1 base. Written as DNA, the CDR3 is TGTGCCAGCAGCTCCCGAGGGACTAGCGGCACAGATACGCAGTATTTT. Encoded protein: CASSSRGTSGTDTQYF.

The sample holds many counts of this clonotype. The CDR3 here is CASSPLKGGELFF. The CDR3 DNA reads as TGTGCCAGCAGCCCTCTTAAAGGCGGGGAGCTGTTTTTT. The chain joins TRBV7-7 to TRBJ2-2; no firm D call. CDR3 length: 13 residues. Germline loops: CDR1 SSHAT, CDR2 FNYEAQ (reference sequence). Between the trimmed V and J ends, which lost 5 bases and 7 bases, there was a span of 11 bases.

V usage is TRBV29-1 and J usage is TRBJ2-3, with D unclear. The V and J ends lost 5 bases and 1 base respectively, with 10 bases between them. Looked up from germline, CDR1 is SQVTM and CDR2 is ANQGSEA. The CDR3 is 13 residues long. The CDR3 sequence: CSVSPSGTDTQYF. The CDR3 coding sequence is TGCAGCGTTTCGCCGTCAGGCACAGATACGCAGTATTTT.

A few counts support this clonotype. The chain has TRBV19 and TRBJ1-2, with a weak D call TRBD1 (6 bases). V lost 5 bases and J lost 2, with 9 bases in between. Germline loops: CDR1 LNHDA, CDR2 SQIVND (reference sequence). The CDR3 spans 13 residues. The CDR3 loop reads CASSFTGNYGYTF. The DNA of the CDR3 is TGTGCCAGTAGTTTTACAGGGAACTATGGCTACACCTTC.

This clonotype was seen only a few times. This chain uses TRBV28 with TRBJ2-6; D is unresolved. V shed 2 bases and J shed 0 bases, with 5 bases lying between them. This CDR3 comprises 15 residues. Germline CDR1 is MDHEN and CDR2 is SYDVKM. CDR3 protein: CASSLTHSGANVLTF. CDR3 bases: TGTGCCAGCAGTTTAACCCACTCTGGGGCCAACGTCCTGACTTTC.